Below are 16 T cell receptor beta chains sequenced from a single sample in a study of T-cell reconstitution after alpha-beta-depleted transplantation in children. Unique molecular identifiers were incorporated when the TCRbeta library was constructed. MiXCR, run by TCRdb on the PCR reads, gives a single entry per CDR3 protein. The data hold some 490,000 distinct CDR3 sequences, with 9.5% to 15% observed a single time. The sequencing used PBMCs from the stem cell graft donor, collected from the stem cell graft. The receptor set was obtained from a human donor who donated a stem cell graft to a child with combined immunodeficiency.

In its sample, this clonotype was seen a few times. CDR3 region: CASSPALQGGNEKLFF. As DNA, the CDR3 is TGCGCCAGCAGCCCGGCCTTACAGGGGGGAAATGAAAAACTGTTTTTT. The genes are TRBV5-1 and TRBJ1-4; 8 bases map to TRBD1. V trimming: 4 bases; J trimming: 5 bases; junction bases outside the gene matches: 10. Looked up from germline, CDR1 is SGHRS and CDR2 is YFSETQ. The CDR3 is 16 residues long.

Of note for this clonotype: The CDR3 does not end in the conserved phenylalanine or tryptophan, so this is likely a read error. The DNA is omitted, as the CDR3 cannot be located on it reliably, and the CDR3 follows TCRdb's listing. The chain links TRBV20-1 to TRBJ2-1; the table's D gene call, TRBD2, was not cross checked with the DNA. Termini included, the CDR3 measures 8 amino acids. Per the germline V gene, CDR1 is DFQATT and CDR2 is SNEGSKA (reference sequence). CDR3 sequence reads: CSVVCPFS.

This clonotype was counted a few times. V is TRBV10-3 and J is TRBJ2-1; D call uncertain. V was trimmed by 1 base and J by 5 bases, leaving 15 bases between them. Germline V gene data show CDR1 as ENHRY and CDR2 as SYGVKD. The CDR3 is 16 residues long. In DNA form, the CDR3 reads TGTGCCATCAGTGAGTTCTGGGGATCTGAGAACAATGAGCAGTTCTTC. Encoded protein: CAISEFWGSENNEQFF.

The rearrangement joins TRBV7-8 to TRBJ2-7; 7 bases are shared with TRBD1. Per the germline V gene, CDR1 is SGHVS and CDR2 is FQNEAQ. Unmatched junction bases numbered 4, after V lost 3 bases and J lost 2 bases. The CDR3 totals 14 residues. The CDR3 region has the DNA TGTGCCAGCAGCTTTAGACAGGGCACCTACGAGCAGTACTTC. As protein: CASSFRQGTYEQYF. Looking up the rest from reference TRBV7-8 and TRBJ2-7 gives the full variable domain: GAGVSQSPRYKVAKRGQDVALRCDPISGHVSLFWYQQALGQGPEFLTYFQNEAQLDKSGLPSDRFFAERPEGSVSTLKIQRTQQEDSAVYLCASSFRQGTYEQYFGPGTRLTVT.

The sample holds many counts of this clonotype. This chain uses TRBV6-2 or TRBV6-3 with TRBJ2-4; tentative D call: TRBD2 (5 bases). The CDR3 is 11 amino acids. In germline, CDR1 is MNHEY, CDR2 SVGEGT. Trimming shortened V by 7 bases and J by 9 bases, and 10 bases separated the two germline ends. CDR3 amino acids: CASNQGGIQYF. CDR3 DNA sequence: TGTGCCAGCAACCAAGGAGGCATTCAGTACTTC.

On this clonotype itself: A much larger clone is a single base away; this may be a read error. The chain recombines TRBV12-3 or TRBV12-4 with TRBJ1-1; 7 nucleotides line up with TRBD1. The CDR3 spans 16 residues. V lost 2 bases and J lost 4; bases outside the gene matches: 10. The DNA for the CDR3 is TGTGCCAGCAGTTTAACCCCGACAGGGTGGGTCACTGAAGCTTTCTTT. Protein product: CASSLTPTGWVTEAFF.

The chain employs TRBV5-1 and TRBJ2-7, with D uncertain. Germline CDR1 SGHRS, CDR2 YFSETQ. V lost 1 base, J lost 8 bases, and 7 bases lay in between. The CDR3 contains 11 residues. The CDR3 reads CASSLTNQQYF. CDR3 sequence (DNA): TGCGCCAGCAGCTTGACGAACCAGCAGTACTTC.

This clonotype was counted ten times or more. The chain combines TRBV5-1 with TRBJ2-7; 12 bases map to TRBD2. The germline gives CDR1 SGHRS, CDR2 YFSETQ. The CDR3 consists of 18 residues. The ends lost 4 bases at V and 3 bases at J; junction bases unmatched: 14. The CDR3 loop is CASSPCRDRTSGNYEQYF. The CDR3 DNA follows: TGCGCCAGCAGCCCGTGTCGGGATCGGACTAGCGGGAACTACGAGCAGTACTTC.

The chain employs TRBV12-3 or TRBV12-4 and TRBJ2-1, with D unresolved. This CDR3 has 15 amino acids. V lost 6 bases to trimming and J lost 5 bases, with 17 bases between them. CDR3 sequence (DNA): TGTGCCAGCAGCCCCACCCGGGTCTTTAACAATGAGCAGTTCTTC. Protein: CASSPTRVFNNEQFF.

This clonotype was recorded at least ten times. This chain joins TRBV5-6 and TRBJ2-1; 12 bases align to TRBD2. This CDR3 spans 16 amino acids. The germline V gene encodes CDR1 SGHDT and CDR2 YYEEEE. J lost 2 bases, V lost 4 bases, and 4 bases had no gene match. The CDR3 reads CASSGGLAGPYNEQFF. The CDR3 nucleotides read TGTGCCAGCAGCGGTGGACTAGCGGGACCCTACAATGAGCAGTTCTTC.

As for this clonotype: Since no conserved phenylalanine or tryptophan closes the CDR3, a read error is the likely cause. The chain is built from TRBV6-2 or TRBV6-3 and TRBJ1-1, with D perhaps TRBD1 (6 bases). Germline-derived CDR1 and CDR2 are MNHEY and SVGEGT. The CDR3 consists of 12 residues. Trimming removed 3 bases at V and 8 bases at J, with 10 bases between. The CDR3 nucleotides read TGTGCCAGCAGTTATTATCAGGGGGAAGCTTTCTAT. Protein sequence: CASSYYQGEAFY.

This clonotype was detected only a few times. J is TRBJ2-1 and V is TRBV7-2; 7 bases align to TRBD2. The CDR3 length is 14 residues. Germline V gene data show CDR1 as SGHTA and CDR2 as FQGNSA. The junction had 10 bases not matched to a gene; V was cut back by 5 bases and J by 9 bases. The CDR3 nucleotides read TGTGCCAGCAGCACATATCGGGGGGTAGGTGAGCAGTTCTTC. Amino acids: CASSTYRGVGEQFF.

This sequence joins TRBV7-2 and TRBJ1-2; the D is unclear. V was shortened by 5 bases and J by 0 bases, with 16 bases between the two germline ends. The germline gives CDR1 SGHTA, CDR2 FQGNSA. The CDR3 sequence is 16 residues long. The CDR3 DNA is TGTGCCAGCAGCCCATCGGGAGGGCTTACTAACTATGGCTACACCTTC. It translates to CASSPSGGLTNYGYTF.

The V gene is TRBV5-1, the J gene TRBJ2-5; D remains unclear. The CDR3 totals 12 residues. V was trimmed by 3 bases and J by 5 bases, leaving 8 bases between them. Germline CDR1 SGHRS, CDR2 YFSETQ. CDR3 in amino acids: CASSSGVETQYF. The CDR3 nucleotides are TGCGCCAGCAGCTCAGGAGTGGAGACCCAGTACTTC.

V and J are TRBV4-3 and TRBJ2-2; D is possibly TRBD1 or TRBD2 (5 bases each). The CDR3 runs 14 residues. Trimming cost V 2 bases and J 5 bases, with 9 bases left between them. CDR1 and CDR2 (germline): LGHNA, YSLEER. The CDR3 DNA reads as TGCGCCAGCAGCCAAAATTGGGGGACCGGGGAGCTGTTTTTT. Amino acid sequence: CASSQNWGTGELFF.

Here the CDR3 DNA reads TGTGCCAGCAGTCCCAGGGGGTATGGTTCCAACGAGCAGTACTTC. It codes for CASSPRGYGSNEQYF. The chain couples TRBV14 to TRBJ2-7; the match to TRBD1 covers 7 bases. The CDR3 length is 15 residues. V lost 6 bases to trimming and J lost 5 bases; unmatched junction nucleotides: 13. Germline CDR1 is SGHDN and CDR2 is FVKESK.